The 13 T cell receptor beta chains in this list originate from one sample, sequenced in a study of post-analysis software for immune sequencing data. Antigens for these TCRs are unknown. Sequencing libraries made from TCR beta cDNA carried unique molecular identifiers. TCRdb processed the PCR reads anew with MiXCR; each CDR3 protein has one entry. The data hold about 770,000 distinct CDR3 sequences, with about half observed a single time. Study-level points and caveats: The study found TRBV5-6, TRBV5-1 and TRBV20-1 among a few TRBV segments more frequent in patients than controls.

The sample consisted of blood. These receptor sequences come from a girl aged 10 to 17 with multiple sclerosis.

In this sample, this clonotype turned up many times. J is TRBJ2-7 and V is TRBV7-9, with a tentative D call TRBD2 (5 bases). The germline V gene has CDR1 SEHNR and CDR2 FQNEAQ (reference sequence). Trimming left V 0 bases short and J 5 bases short, with 14 bases between. The CDR3 loop spans 15 amino acids. The CDR3 DNA sequence: TGTGCCAGCAGCTTAGCGCGCTTCGGGGTGGACGAGCAGTACTTC. It specifies CASSLARFGVDEQYF.

V gene TRBV20-1 combines with J gene TRBJ2-1, with 8 bases lining up with TRBD2. The CDR3 sequence is 17 residues long. The V gene end was trimmed by 3 bases and the J gene end by 8 bases; junction bases not matched to a gene: 18. Looked up from germline, CDR1 is DFQATT and CDR2 is SNEGSKA (reference sequence). The CDR3 reads CSARDPWVSGRGDEQFF. The CDR3 DNA reads TGCAGTGCTAGGGATCCCTGGGTCAGCGGGAGAGGCGATGAGCAGTTCTTC.

J is TRBJ1-2 and V is TRBV3-1, with D tentatively TRBD1 (5 bases). Per the germline V gene, CDR1 is LGHDT and CDR2 is YNNKEL (reference sequence). This CDR3 has 15 amino acids. Trimming shortened V by 3 bases and J by 2 bases, and 13 bases separated the two germline ends. CDR3 protein: CASSHVAGHNYGYTF. The DNA of the CDR3 is TGTGCCAGCAGCCACGTAGCAGGGCACAACTATGGCTACACCTTC.

The chain combines TRBV7-9 with TRBJ2-1; 11 positions match TRBD1. The CDR3 runs to 14 residues. Unmatched junction bases numbered 3, after V lost 6 bases and J lost 5 bases. Germline loops: CDR1 SEHNR, CDR2 FQNEAQ (reference sequence). The CDR3 region has the DNA TGTGCCAGCAGTTCGGGACAGGGGGACAATGAGCAGTTCTTC. As protein: CASSSGQGDNEQFF.

The rearrangement uses TRBV7-2 and TRBJ2-1; 10 bases match TRBD2. The CDR3 spans 17 residues. Unmatched junction bases numbered 10, after V lost 4 bases and J lost 4 bases. Per germline, CDR1 SGHTA and CDR2 FQGNSA. CDR3 nucleotides: TGTGCCAGCAGCTCCCCGGGACTAGCGCAAACGTACAATGAGCAGTTCTTC. Residues: CASSSPGLAQTYNEQFF.

The chain is built from TRBV7-2 and TRBJ2-4; 12 nucleotides match TRBD1. The DNA end is a closer match to TRBJ2-7, so the J assignment may be wrong. The CDR3 has 17 amino acids. In germline, CDR1 is SGHTA, CDR2 FQGNSA. The CDR3 bases are TGTGCCAGCAGCTTAGGGGGACAGGGGGCACCACCCTACGAGCAGTACTTC. Its translation is CASSLGGQGAPPYEQYF.

The V gene is TRBV29-1, the J gene TRBJ2-4; 10 nucleotides line up with TRBD1. The CDR3 spans 13 residues. CDR1 SQVTM and CDR2 ANQGSEA come from the germline V gene. The V and J ends lost 3 bases and 13 bases, in that order; junction bases with no gene match: 9. CDR3 amino acids: CSVETGGGIQQYF. The CDR3 DNA follows: TGCAGCGTTGAGACAGGGGGCGGTATCCAGCAGTACTTC.

V is TRBV28 and J is TRBJ1-2; possibly TRBD1 for D (6 bases). This CDR3 region has 15 residues. Germline V gene lookup returns CDR1 MDHEN and CDR2 SYDVKM. V lost 5 bases to trimming and J lost 0 bases, with 13 bases between them. The CDR3 DNA sequence: TGTGCCAGCAGTCCCTCGGACAGTTCTAACTATGGCTACACCTTC. It yields the protein CASSPSDSSNYGYTF.

This clonotype was recorded once. The rearrangement links TRBV30 to TRBJ1-5; 8 bases align to TRBD1. The J segment lost 2 bases and the V segment lost 1 base, leaving 10 bases of the junction unmatched. There are 17 residues in the CDR3. Per the germline V gene, CDR1 is GTSNPN and CDR2 is SVGIG (reference sequence). The CDR3: CAWSADRGGRGNQPQHF. CDR3 DNA: TGTGCCTGGAGTGCTGACAGGGGAGGTCGTGGCAATCAGCCCCAGCATTTT.

The table lists this clonotype with a few counts. The rearrangement joins TRBV12-3 or TRBV12-4 to TRBJ1-2; no clear D gene. The CDR3 has 13 residues. Trimming pared 5 bases from V and 2 bases from J, leaving 9 bases between. CDR3 region: CASSTWGNYGYTF. The CDR3 DNA is TGTGCCAGCAGTACCTGGGGAAACTATGGCTACACCTTC.

The J gene is TRBJ2-1, the V gene TRBV7-9; 9 positions agree with TRBD2. The germline V gene encodes CDR1 SEHNR and CDR2 FQNEAQ (reference sequence). This CDR3 has 16 amino acids. V was clipped by 2 bases and J by 7 bases; unmatched bases: 9. This CDR3 is CASSLLAGGPGNEQFF. Written as DNA, the CDR3 is TGTGCCAGCAGCTTACTGGCGGGAGGGCCGGGAAATGAGCAGTTCTTC.

The genes are TRBV20-1 and TRBJ1-1; 8 bases align to TRBD1. Germline lookup yields CDR1 DFQATT and CDR2 SNEGSKA (reference sequence). The V gene end was trimmed by 4 bases and the J gene end by 13 bases; junction bases not matched to a gene: 14. CDR3 length: 13 residues. The CDR3 region is CSAISRQGLSSFF. In nucleotides, the CDR3 is TGCAGTGCTATATCCAGACAGGGGCTAAGCAGTTTCTTT.

This chain uses TRBV12-3 or TRBV12-4 with TRBJ1-5, with D tentatively TRBD1 (5 bases). V was cut by 2 bases and J by 7 bases, with 12 bases left in between. This CDR3 has 14 residues. This CDR3 is CASSLLLGEQPQHF. The CDR3 coding sequence is TGTGCCAGCAGTTTATTACTGGGGGAGCAGCCCCAGCATTTT.